The next 23 T cell receptor beta chains were all read from a single sample in a study of T-cell memory formation after mild COVID-19. TCRdb redid the calling of the 5' RACE reads with MiXCR, one entry per CDR3 protein. Of about 110,000 distinct CDR3 sequences listed, 18% are singletons. Sequencing used PBMCs or a T cell subset sorted from them (not recorded which). The receptor set was obtained from a man aged 18-30 years who had mild COVID-19 (a few samples of this study predate the infection). Cell type and time point are not known.

V gene TRBV7-2 combines with J gene TRBJ2-1; maybe TRBD1 (6 bases). V dropped 2 bases and J dropped 7 bases, with 9 bases sitting between them. The CDR3 runs to 13 residues. CDR1 is SGHTA and CDR2 is FQGNSA in the germline V gene. The CDR3 DNA sequence: TGTGCCAGCAGCTTAACAGGGCTAAATGAGCAGTTCTTC. Translating gives CASSLTGLNEQFF. Drawing the rest from reference TRBV7-2 and TRBJ2-1, the complete variable domain is GAGVSQSPSNKVTEKGKDVELRCDPISGHTALYWYRQSLGQGLEFLIYFQGNSAPDKSGLPSDRFSAERTGGSVSTLTIQRTQQEDSAVYLCASSLTGLNEQFFGPGTRLTVL.

This clonotype occurred a few times. The rearrangement joins TRBV5-1 to TRBJ2-3; D possibly matches TRBD1 or TRBD2 (5 bases each). In germline, CDR1 is SGHRS, CDR2 YFSETQ. CDR3 length equals 14 residues. The V gene lost 2 bases and the J gene lost 5 bases, with 12 bases spanning the gap. CDR3 coding DNA: TGCGCCAGCAGCTTAGGGACGGCGGGAGATACGCAGTATTTT. Translating gives CASSLGTAGDTQYF.

The V and J genes are TRBV30 and TRBJ1-4; D not certain. V lost 0 bases, J lost 6 bases, and 8 bases lay in between. CDR1 GTSNPN and CDR2 SVGIG come from the germline V gene (reference sequence). The CDR3 sequence is 13 residues long. The CDR3 protein is CAWSVAEDEKLFF. CDR3 coding DNA: TGTGCCTGGAGTGTAGCGGAAGATGAAAAACTGTTTTTT.

The chain combines TRBV18 with TRBJ1-2; tentatively, D is TRBD1 (5 bases). The CDR3 runs to 14 residues. Looked up from germline, CDR1 is KGHSH and CDR2 is LQKENI. V shed 2 bases and J shed 2 bases, with 9 bases lying between them. DNA for the CDR3: TGTGCCAGCTCACCATCGACAGAAAACTATGGCTACACCTTC. Its protein product is CASSPSTENYGYTF.

V is TRBV7-9 and J is TRBJ2-3; D is undetermined. The CDR3 has 14 residues. V lost 0 bases and J lost 2, with 6 bases in between. The germline CDR1 and CDR2 sequences are SEHNR and FQNEAQ (reference sequence). The CDR3 sequence is CASSLAWATDTQYF. The CDR3 coding sequence is TGTGCCAGCAGCTTAGCGTGGGCCACAGATACGCAGTATTTT.

This clonotype was counted only a few times. The chain carries TRBV24-1 and TRBJ2-3; D is possibly TRBD1 (6 bases). The V gene lost 6 bases and the J gene lost 3 bases, with 12 bases spanning the gap. The germline V gene encodes CDR1 KGHDR and CDR2 SFDVKD. The CDR3 is made up of 14 amino acids. In DNA, the CDR3 is TGTGCCACCAGTCGGCAGGGGTGGACAGATACGCAGTATTTT. Translating gives CATSRQGWTDTQYF.

This clonotype occurred many times. The V call is TRBV6-2 or TRBV6-3, the J call TRBJ1-5; 8 bases line up with TRBD1. The germline CDR1 and CDR2 sequences are MNHEY and SVGEGT. The CDR3 runs to 14 residues. V gave up 2 bases and J gave up 8 bases; unmatched junction bases: 5. Here the CDR3 reads CASSYGQGLEPQHF. Here the CDR3 DNA reads TGTGCCAGCAGTTACGGACAGGGCCTTGAGCCCCAGCATTTT.

The rearrangement links TRBV20-1 to TRBJ1-5, with D possibly being TRBD1 (5 bases). V was clipped by 4 bases and J by 5 bases, with 9 bases between them. This CDR3 comprises 12 residues. The germline V gene encodes CDR1 DFQATT and CDR2 SNEGSKA (reference sequence). CDR3 in amino acids: CSATPGDQPQHF. The CDR3 coding sequence is TGCAGTGCTACGCCGGGGGATCAGCCCCAGCATTTT.

The chain couples TRBV27 to TRBJ1-1; D is unresolved. Germline-derived CDR1 and CDR2 are MNHEY and SMNVEV (reference sequence). This CDR3 is built from 16 residues. V was trimmed by 2 bases and J by 4 bases, leaving 17 bases between them. In DNA, the CDR3 is TGTGCCAGCAGTTTAGAGTCTCGCCATACCCTCACTGAAGCTTTCTTT. It encodes CASSLESRHTLTEAFF.

Comments on this clonotype: A read error may produce the germline difference seen at one junction end. V is TRBV5-1 and J is TRBJ1-5; the D is unclear. Per germline, CDR1 SGHRS and CDR2 YFSETQ. CDR3 length equals 15 residues. CDR3 DNA: TGCGCCAGCAGCTTGACAACGGGTCGCACTCAGCCCCAGAATTTT. It yields the protein CASSLTTGRTQPQNF. Together with reference TRBV5-1 and TRBJ1-5, the CDR3 gives the full variable domain: KAGVTQTPRYLIKTRGQQVTLSCSPISGHRSVSWYQQTPGQGLQFLFEYFSETQRNKGNFPGRFSGRQFSNSRSEMNVSTLELGDSALYLCASSLTTGRTQPQNFGDGTRLSIL.

The chain uses TRBV5-1 and TRBJ1-2; D gene ambiguous. The CDR3 contains 13 residues. The germline V and J ends were trimmed by 0 bases and 6 bases, with 9 bases remaining between them. CDR1 is SGHRS, CDR2 YFSETQ, per germline. CDR3 sequence (DNA): TGCGCCAGCAGCTTGGAAAGGGCGGATGGCTACACCTTC. It encodes CASSLERADGYTF.

This clonotype was seen a few times. The rearrangement links TRBV7-2 to TRBJ2-5; D is perhaps TRBD2 (6 bases). CDR1 and CDR2 (germline): SGHTA, FQGNSA. Deletions cut 1 base from V and 9 bases from J, with 21 bases between. The CDR3 is 16 residues long. The CDR3, as DNA: TGTGCCAGCAGCTTAGTTGGAGGGCAAACGATAGCAGCCCAGTACTTC. The encoded protein is CASSLVGGQTIAAQYF.

This clonotype was detected only a few times. This chain links TRBV6-6 with TRBJ2-7; 9 bases line up with TRBD1. V lost 0 bases and J lost 6; bases outside the gene matches: 3. Germline V gives CDR1 MNHNY, CDR2 SVGAGI (reference sequence). CDR3 length: 14 residues. The CDR3 DNA reads as TGTGCCAGCAGTTACTCCGGGACAGGGTTCGAGCAGTACTTC. Its protein is CASSYSGTGFEQYF.

This sequence joins TRBV5-1 and TRBJ1-5; 8 bases agree with TRBD1. Per germline, CDR1 SGHRS and CDR2 YFSETQ. V lost 1 base, J lost 5 bases, and 5 bases stayed unmatched. This CDR3 region has 15 residues. Written as DNA, the CDR3 is TGCGCCAGCAGCTTGTTGGGACAGGCAGATCAGCCCCAGCATTTT. It translates to CASSLLGQADQPQHF.

This chain connects TRBV7-9 to TRBJ1-5, with D possibly TRBD1 on 5 matching bases. Germline V CDR1 and CDR2: SEHNR, FQNEAQ (reference sequence). V lost 4 bases, J lost 0 bases, and 19 bases lay in between. This CDR3 has 18 amino acids. The CDR3 DNA reads TGTGCCAGCAGCTCCCCTTCGCGGGGGGGGGATAGCAATCAGCCCCAGCATTTT. Its protein is CASSSPSRGGDSNQPQHF.

This clonotype was detected a few times. The genes are TRBV6-5 and TRBJ2-1; 11 bases map to TRBD2. After removal of 0 bases from V and 0 bases from J, the junction contained 10 bases not matched to a gene. Germline lookup yields CDR1 MNHEY and CDR2 SVGAGI. The CDR3 has 20 amino acids. The CDR3 nucleotides read TGTGCCAGCAGTTACTCGATGGGCGGACTAGCGGGCTTCTCCTACAATGAGCAGTTCTTC. Protein: CASSYSMGGLAGFSYNEQFF.

This clonotype was recorded a few times. V gene TRBV19 combines with J gene TRBJ1-2; D uncertain. The V end lost 5 bases, the J end lost 7 bases, and 17 bases lay between the germline ends. Germline V CDR1 and CDR2: LNHDA, SQIVND (reference sequence). The CDR3 is 14 amino acids. The CDR3 DNA reads as TGTGCCAGTAGTCTCCGGACCCCTCGGGGTGGCTACACCTTC. It specifies CASSLRTPRGGYTF.

This clonotype has only a few counts. V and J are TRBV7-2 and TRBJ2-1, with a weak D call TRBD1 (5 bases). This CDR3 has 16 amino acids. Germline CDR1 is SGHTA and CDR2 is FQGNSA. V was clipped by 2 bases and J by 0 bases, with 11 bases between them. The CDR3 loop is CASSLRGSSSYNEQFF. DNA for the CDR3: TGTGCCAGCAGCTTAAGGGGCAGCTCCTCCTACAATGAGCAGTTCTTC.

This CDR3 reads CSASTEETQYF. The CDR3 nucleotides read TGCAGTGCTTCGACAGAAGAGACCCAGTACTTC. The chain links TRBV20-1 to TRBJ2-5; a weak D match, TRBD1 (5 bases). V was pared by 5 bases and J by 3 bases, with 7 bases between. The V gene's germline CDR1 is DFQATT and CDR2 SNEGSKA (reference sequence). CDR3 length: 11 amino acids.

This rearrangement joins TRBV24-1 to TRBJ2-2, with a weak D call TRBD2 (5 bases). From germline, CDR1 is KGHDR and CDR2 SFDVKD. This CDR3 has 12 residues. V lost 7 bases, J lost 5 bases, and 7 bases lay in between. The CDR3 DNA is TGTGCCACCAGCGGGGTTACCGGGGAGCTGTTTTTT. It yields the protein CATSGVTGELFF.

This clonotype was seen many times. V and J are TRBV12-3 or TRBV12-4 and TRBJ2-3, with 8 bases matching TRBD2. With 4 bases clipped from V and 1 base from J, the junction kept 4 bases outside the gene matches. CDR3 length: 15 residues. The CDR3 here is CASSSMTSGTDTQYF. The CDR3 DNA sequence: TGTGCCAGCAGTTCCATGACTAGCGGCACAGATACGCAGTATTTT.

This chain joins TRBV5-1 and TRBJ2-3, with TRBD1 matching 7 bases. Germline V gives CDR1 SGHRS, CDR2 YFSETQ. The V gene end was trimmed by 0 bases and the J gene end by 2 bases; junction bases not matched to a gene: 3. The CDR3 extends over 15 amino acids. The CDR3 DNA sequence: TGCGCCAGCAGCTTGGGACAGGGTGCCACAGATACGCAGTATTTT. Encoded protein: CASSLGQGATDTQYF.

This clonotype was picked up a small number of times. The chain joins TRBV4-1 to TRBJ2-5, with 7 bases lining up with TRBD1. CDR1 is MGHRA and CDR2 is YSYEKL in the germline V gene. This CDR3 comprises 13 residues. J gave up 5 bases and V 4 bases, and 4 bases lay outside the gene matches. The CDR3 spells CASSRTGVETQYF. CDR3 DNA sequence: TGCGCCAGCAGCCGAACAGGGGTCGAGACCCAGTACTTC.